A single sample gave rise to the 10 T cell receptor beta chains below, sequenced in a study of monozygotic twins with cystic fibrosis. Here immunoSEQ multiplex PCR was the method, and the copy in TCRdb shows in-frame clones only, minus some. The data contain over 15,000 clones, about 96% of them singletons. The sequencing input was blood. The source is a girl aged 2 to 10 with cystic fibrosis.

This rearrangement joins TRBV5-1 to TRBJ2-3; 10 bases align to TRBD1. With 5 bases clipped from V and 4 bases from J, the junction kept 10 bases outside the gene matches. The CDR3 covers 16 residues. CDR1 SGHRS and CDR2 YFSETQ come from the germline V gene. CDR3 in DNA: TGCGCCAGCAGACGACAGGGGGCAATGTTCGCAGATACGCAGTATTTT. Residues: CASRRQGAMFADTQYF.

This rearrangement joins TRBV19 to TRBJ1-1, with a possible D match to TRBD1 (6 bases). Trimming left V 4 bases short and J 5 bases short, with 8 bases between. The CDR3 sequence is 12 residues long. CDR1 and CDR2 (germline): LNHDA, SQIVND (reference sequence). The CDR3 coding sequence is TGTGCCAGTAGTACAGGGGTAACTGAAGCTTTCTTT. Protein: CASSTGVTEAFF.

The chain recombines TRBV7-2 with TRBJ1-6, with TRBD1 identical over 9 bases. Trimming cost V 5 bases and J 6 bases; bases outside gene matches: 11. The germline CDR1 and CDR2 sequences are SGHTA and FQGNSA. This CDR3 spans 17 amino acids. CDR3: CASSLRDRVKGNSPLHF. The DNA for the CDR3 is TGTGCCAGCAGCCTCCGGGACAGGGTAAAGGGTAATTCACCCCTCCACTTT. Using reference TRBV7-2 and TRBJ1-6 for the parts outside the CDR3, the full variable domain is GAGVSQSPSNKVTEKGKDVELRCDPISGHTALYWYRQSLGQGLEFLIYFQGNSAPDKSGLPSDRFSAERTGGSVSTLTIQRTQQEDSAVYLCASSLRDRVKGNSPLHFGNGTRLTVT.

The chain employs TRBV28 and TRBJ1-4; D not certain. Germline CDR1 is MDHEN and CDR2 is SYDVKM. Trimming stripped 5 bases from V and 5 bases from J, with 3 bases between. This CDR3 spans 11 amino acids. As DNA, the CDR3 is TGTGCCAGCAGTAGAAATGAAAAACTGTTTTTT. It specifies CASSRNEKLFF.

This chain uses TRBV6-1 with TRBJ2-2; 11 bases are a match to TRBD1. Germline trimming cut 2 bases from V and 5 bases from J; bases unmatched to any gene: 4. CDR3 length equals 16 residues. Germline V gives CDR1 MNHNS, CDR2 SASEGT. The CDR3 nucleotides are TGTGCCAGCAGTGAATTGGGACAGGGGGTAACCGGGGAGCTGTTTTTT. Residues: CASSELGQGVTGELFF.

J is TRBJ1-2 and V is TRBV30; a weak D match, TRBD1 (5 bases). The CDR3 totals 12 residues. CDR1 and CDR2 (germline): GTSNPN, SVGIG (reference sequence). Deletions cut 3 bases from V and 6 bases from J, with 11 bases between. The CDR3 region has the DNA TGTGCCTGGAGAGCAGGGTTTGATGGCTACACCTTC. This encodes CAWRAGFDGYTF.

The chain employs TRBV6-5 and TRBJ1-5; D uncertain. Germline CDR1 and CDR2: MNHEY and SVGAGI. Trimming left V 2 bases short and J 7 bases short, with 9 bases between. CDR3 size: 13 residues. CDR3 DNA: TGTGCCAGCAGTTACGGCCCCAGGCAGCCCCAGCATTTT. Encoded protein: CASSYGPRQPQHF.

The chain couples TRBV11-3 to TRBJ1-1; D is unclear. Germline V gives CDR1 SGHNT, CDR2 YENEEA. The V gene lost 0 bases and the J gene lost 1 base, with 9 bases spanning the gap. The CDR3 spans 15 residues. The CDR3 is CASSLDTGRNTEAFF. CDR3 sequence (DNA): TGTGCCAGCAGCTTAGATACGGGGAGGAACACTGAAGCTTTCTTT.

The V call is TRBV5-1, the J call TRBJ1-1; weak D call: TRBD1 (6 bases). Germline-derived CDR1 and CDR2 are SGHRS and YFSETQ. The V end was cut by 5 bases, the J end by 3 bases, with 14 bases between. The CDR3 is 14 amino acids. This CDR3 reads CASRARDTHTEAFF. As DNA, the CDR3 is TGCGCCAGCAGAGCCCGGGACACCCACACTGAAGCTTTCTTT.

The CDR3 DNA reads TGTGCCAGCAGCCCAAATGGTGGCTACGAGCAGTACTTC. This sequence encodes CASSPNGGYEQYF. This chain links TRBV7-9 with TRBJ2-7; no reliable D call. The CDR3 covers 13 residues. CDR1 is SEHNR, CDR2 FQNEAQ, per germline (reference sequence). The V end was cut by 5 bases, the J end by 3 bases, with 11 bases between. Full variable domain (missing parts from reference TRBV7-9 and TRBJ2-7): DTGVSQNPRHKITKRGQNVTFRCDPISEHNRLYWYRQTLGQGPEFLTYFQNEAQLEKSRLLSDRFSAERPKGSFSTLEIQRTEQGDSAMYLCASSPNGGYEQYFGPGTRLTVT.